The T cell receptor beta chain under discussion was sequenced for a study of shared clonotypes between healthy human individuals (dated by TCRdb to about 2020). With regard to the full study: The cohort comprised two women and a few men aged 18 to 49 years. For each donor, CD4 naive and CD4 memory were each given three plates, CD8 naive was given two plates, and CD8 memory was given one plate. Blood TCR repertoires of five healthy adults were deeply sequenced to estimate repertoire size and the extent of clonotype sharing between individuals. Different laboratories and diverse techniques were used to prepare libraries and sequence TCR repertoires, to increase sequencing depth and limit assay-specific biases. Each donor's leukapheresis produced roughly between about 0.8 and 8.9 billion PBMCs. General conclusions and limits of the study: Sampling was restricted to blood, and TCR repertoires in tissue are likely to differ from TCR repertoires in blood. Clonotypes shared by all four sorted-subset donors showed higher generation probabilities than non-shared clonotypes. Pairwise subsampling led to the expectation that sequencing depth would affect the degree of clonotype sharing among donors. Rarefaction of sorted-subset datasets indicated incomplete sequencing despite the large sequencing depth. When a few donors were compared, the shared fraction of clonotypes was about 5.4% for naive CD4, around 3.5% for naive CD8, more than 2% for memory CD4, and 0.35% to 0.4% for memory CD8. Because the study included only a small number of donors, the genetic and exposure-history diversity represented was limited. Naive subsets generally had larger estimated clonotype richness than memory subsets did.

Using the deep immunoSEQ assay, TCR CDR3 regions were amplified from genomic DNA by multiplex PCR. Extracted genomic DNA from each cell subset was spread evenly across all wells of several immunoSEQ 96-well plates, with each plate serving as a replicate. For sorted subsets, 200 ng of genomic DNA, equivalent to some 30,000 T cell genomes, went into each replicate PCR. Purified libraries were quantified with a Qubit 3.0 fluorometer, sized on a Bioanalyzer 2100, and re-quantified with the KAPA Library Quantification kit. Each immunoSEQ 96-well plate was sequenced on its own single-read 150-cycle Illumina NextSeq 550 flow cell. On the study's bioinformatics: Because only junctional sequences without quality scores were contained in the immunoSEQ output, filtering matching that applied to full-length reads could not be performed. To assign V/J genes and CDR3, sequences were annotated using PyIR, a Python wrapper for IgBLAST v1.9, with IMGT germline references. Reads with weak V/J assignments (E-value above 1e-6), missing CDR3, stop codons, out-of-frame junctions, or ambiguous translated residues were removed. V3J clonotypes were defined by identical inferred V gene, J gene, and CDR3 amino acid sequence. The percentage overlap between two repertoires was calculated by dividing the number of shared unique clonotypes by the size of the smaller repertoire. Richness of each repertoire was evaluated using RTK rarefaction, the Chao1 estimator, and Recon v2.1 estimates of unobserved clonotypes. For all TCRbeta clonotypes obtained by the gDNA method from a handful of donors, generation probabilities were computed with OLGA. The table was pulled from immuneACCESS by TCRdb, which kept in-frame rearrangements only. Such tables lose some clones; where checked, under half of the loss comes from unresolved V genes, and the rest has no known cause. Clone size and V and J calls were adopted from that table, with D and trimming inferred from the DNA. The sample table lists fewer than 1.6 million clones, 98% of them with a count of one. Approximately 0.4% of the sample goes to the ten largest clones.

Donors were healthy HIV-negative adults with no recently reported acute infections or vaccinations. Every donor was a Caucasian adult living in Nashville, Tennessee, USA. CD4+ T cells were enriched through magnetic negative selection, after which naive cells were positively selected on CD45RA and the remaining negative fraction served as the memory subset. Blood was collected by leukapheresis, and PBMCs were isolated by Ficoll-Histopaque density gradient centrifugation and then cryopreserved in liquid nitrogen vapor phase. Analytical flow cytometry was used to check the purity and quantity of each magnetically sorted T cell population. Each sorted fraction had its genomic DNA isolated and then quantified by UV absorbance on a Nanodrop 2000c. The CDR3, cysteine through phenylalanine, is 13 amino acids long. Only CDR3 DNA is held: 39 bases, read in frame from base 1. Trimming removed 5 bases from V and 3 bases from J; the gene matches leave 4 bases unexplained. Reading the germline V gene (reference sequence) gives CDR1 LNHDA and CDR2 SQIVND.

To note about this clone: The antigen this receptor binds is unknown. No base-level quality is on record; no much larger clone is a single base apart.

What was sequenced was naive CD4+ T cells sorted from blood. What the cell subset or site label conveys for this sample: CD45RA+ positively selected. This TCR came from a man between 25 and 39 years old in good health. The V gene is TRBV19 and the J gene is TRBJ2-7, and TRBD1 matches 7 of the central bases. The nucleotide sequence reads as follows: TGTGCCAGTAGTTTGGACAGGCACTACGAGCAGTACTTC. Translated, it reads CASSLDRHYEQYF.